The TCR beta chain described here comes from a study of regulatory T cells in long-lasting Graves disease (dated by TCRdb to about 2021). With regard to the full study: Antithyroid drugs had been taken for less than 3 months by newly diagnosed Graves' disease patients. Peripheral blood TCR sequencing and RNA sequencing compared persistent Graves' disease patients with newly diagnosed Graves' disease patients. The study was registered as a clinical trial and conducted in China. A total of around 33 samples were covered by TCR sequencing, comprising some 13 persistent and around 20 newly diagnosed Graves' disease patients. What the work shows at the level of the full study, not this receptor alone: Sequencing and analysis were limited to the TCR beta chain. The study examined only peripheral blood because the primary lesion, thyroid tissue, could not be accessed. Compared with newly diagnosed patients, patients with persistent Graves' disease had lower TCR Shannon entropy and fewer highly expanded clones, which suggests clonal expansion. Persistent patients shared more public clonotypes among themselves (roughly 2,700) than newly diagnosed patients did (roughly 920). Persistent disease showed preferential use of TRBV28, TRBJ1-2 and TRBJ2-5, whereas newly diagnosed disease favored TRBV20-1 and TRBJ2-1. The authors acknowledged the small sample size as a limitation that may reduce accuracy.

Relative to germline, V is missing 7 bases and J is missing 5 bases, with 10 bases of the junction outside any gene match. From cysteine to phenylalanine, the CDR3 is 15 amino acids long. CDR3 DNA only is kept here, 45 bases in frame from base 1. CDR1 and CDR2, looked up from the germline V gene, are MGHDK and SYGVNS. The time point label, as the study defines it: newly diagnosed GD, antithyroid drugs for less than 3 months. For both TCR sequencing and RNA sequencing, RNA was extracted from PBMCs in TRIzol. The diagnosis of Graves' disease was made according to American Thyroid Association guidelines. The patients came from an endocrinology department in Xi'an, China. Each patient gave approximately 10 milliliters of peripheral blood, collected in an EDTA anticoagulant tube. Ficoll Paque Plus density gradient separation was used to isolate PBMCs, and no further T cell sorting was done. An Agilent 2100 Bioanalyzer and agarose gel were used to check RNA quality, while a NanoDrop 2000 measured RNA concentration.

Libraries came from multiplex PCR. Sequencing took place on an Illumina HiSeq 4000. TCR beta libraries were built with iRepertoire HTBI primers and Arm-PCR amplification of CDR3 regions. PCR products were gel purified before sequencing. Per the authors' processing: Across samples, around 58 TRBV and over 11 TRBJ segments were identified and used for gene usage analysis of CDR3 amino acid clonotypes. COPE and FqMerger were used to merge filtered high-quality paired reads into contigs. BLAST was used to align contigs to IMGT TRBV, TRBD and TRBJ reference genes, with CDR3 defined following IMGT. Any clonotype with a frequency above 0.1% was classified as a highly expanded clone. Shannon entropy served as the measure of repertoire diversity, while the Gini coefficient captured V-J evenness. A clonotype was considered public if more than one individual shared it. TCRdb handled the public reads itself, with Q25 trimming in fastp and clone calling in MiXCR, and kept productive beta chains. When rows share a CDR3 protein, they turn into one entry using the most common DNA and genes. The V and J calls were not made by the authors but by TCRdb's processing. This sample lists under 450,000 distinct CDR3 sequences; about an eighth were detected once. The biggest ten clones account for about 20% of the sample.

A remark on this clonotype: The clone's antigen remains unknown. Base qualities were left out, and no much larger clone turns up one base away.

These data are also associated with another study on T cells in Graves' hyperthyroidism and ophthalmopathy. The second paper further reports: Stable Graves' hyperthyroidism was defined as the absence of progression to ophthalmopathy over 18 months of follow-up. Hyperthyroidism patients were aged 18 to 65 years and newly diagnosed, with disease duration of less than 2 months. Any patient with an uncontrolled infection, another autoimmune disease, pregnancy or lactation was excluded. Diagnoses were based on clinical symptoms, serum thyroxine and TRAb, thyroid ultrasound and orbital computed tomography. For the first round of RT-PCR on the TCR CDR3, the HTBI primer set was used together with the Qiagen OneStep RT-PCR kit. Blood samples also contained most of the expanded thyroid clonotypes (frequency above 0.001), which suggests that blood repertoires may reflect thyroid immune responses. In cross-validation, a model built on a 13 V-J signature told ophthalmopathy apart from stable hyperthyroidism with approximately 90% sensitivity and roughly 83% specificity, and in testing the same model reached 80%/75%. In validation, the model predicted progression to ophthalmopathy with 60% to 71% sensitivity and roughly 75% specificity, a median of around 6.6 months before onset. TCR V-J signatures able to tell the groups apart were searched for in a discovery cohort of 90 to 100 patients, of whom more than 40 had Graves' ophthalmopathy and 55 to 60 had stable Graves' hyperthyroidism. An independent validation cohort of fewer than 20 hyperthyroidism patients and about 16 patients who later progressed to ophthalmopathy tested prospective prediction of ophthalmopathy. The 100 discovery patients were randomly split 7:3 into training and test sets. In addition, the study compared T-cell repertoires in thyroid tissue and in blood from roughly six Graves' hyperthyroidism patients. After sampling, hyperthyroidism patients received methimazole starting at 30 mg daily, and ophthalmopathy patients received high-dose intravenous methylprednisolone. Libraries were constructed in a second round of multiplex PCR, after which size selection and purification were performed. Sequencing of the libraries was done on an Illumina HiSeq2000 using paired-end 100 bp reads. SOAPnuke was used to process the raw data, removing reads that contained adapters or uncalled bases, had a mean Phred below 15, or lacked an exact match to the constant primer or identifier. High-quality paired reads were merged with COPE v1.2.5, and unique nucleotide sequences were defined as clonotypes. MiTCR v1.1 was used to align clonotypes to the IMGT TRBV, TRBD and TRBJ reference segments. The analysis included only V-J combinations with a frequency above 0.0001, which together covered roughly 99% of the repertoires. A TCS score was defined as the ratio between F50 (clonal expansion) and ExV (chaos), using BLOSUM62-based TCRdist between CDR3 peptides within each V-J. Welch's t-statistics and random forest reduced some 510 V-J features to 10 to 15, which were used in a naive Bayes classifier (R e1071). Sample size was not statistically predetermined, and blinding of investigators to group allocation was not performed. TCR Vbeta CDR3 sequencing of 130 to 150 peripheral blood samples (fewer than 45 ophthalmopathy, 75 to 80 hyperthyroidism and some 17 progressor patients) is reported in the paper.

The sequence came from a young woman with Graves disease. Donor details come from another sample of the same person, matched by shared clones. The chain couples TRBV25-1 to TRBJ2-1; TRBD1 aligns with 8 central bases. This specimen consisted of peripheral blood mononuclear cells (PBMCs), obtained at new diagnosis, from a patient treated with antithyroid drugs. In nucleotides, the sequence is TGTGCCAGCACCTTGGACAGGGACGCCCACAATGAGCAGTTCTTC. It encodes CASTLDRDAHNEQFF.